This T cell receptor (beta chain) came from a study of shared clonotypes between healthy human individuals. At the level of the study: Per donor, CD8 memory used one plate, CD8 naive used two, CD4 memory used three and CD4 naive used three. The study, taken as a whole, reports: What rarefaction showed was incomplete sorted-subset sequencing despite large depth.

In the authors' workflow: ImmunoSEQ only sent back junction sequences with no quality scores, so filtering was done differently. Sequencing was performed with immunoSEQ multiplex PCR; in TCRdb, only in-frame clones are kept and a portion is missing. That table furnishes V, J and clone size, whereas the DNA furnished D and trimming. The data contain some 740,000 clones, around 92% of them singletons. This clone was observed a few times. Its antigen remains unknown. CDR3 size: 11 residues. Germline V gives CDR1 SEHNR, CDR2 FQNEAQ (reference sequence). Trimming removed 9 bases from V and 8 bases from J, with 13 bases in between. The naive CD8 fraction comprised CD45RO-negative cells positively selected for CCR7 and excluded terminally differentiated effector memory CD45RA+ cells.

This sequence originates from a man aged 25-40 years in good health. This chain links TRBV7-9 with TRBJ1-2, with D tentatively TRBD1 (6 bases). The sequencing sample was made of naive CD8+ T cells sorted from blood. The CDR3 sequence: CASRTAQGYTF. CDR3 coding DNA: TGTGCCAGTCGGACAGCTCAGGGCTACACCTTC.